This T cell receptor (beta chain) was captured in a study of control samples from healthy donors and cancer patients. Sequenced by immunoSEQ multiplex PCR; TCRdb stores in-frame clones only, minus some. The sample has fewer than 250,000 clones. Sequencing input: blood. This receptor was identified in a young woman in good health.

The CDR3 bases are TGCAGCGTGCGCGGCAGGCAAGTGGACACCATATATTTT. This sequence encodes CSVRGRQVDTIYF. The chain employs TRBV29-1 and TRBJ1-3; D not certain. Germline loops: CDR1 SQVTM, CDR2 ANQGSEA. The V end lost 6 bases, the J end lost 8 bases, and 17 bases lay between the germline ends. The length of the CDR3 is 13 residues.